The rows below give T cell receptor beta chains drawn from one sample of a study of response to subunit inactivated influenza vaccine. Each CDR3 protein gets one entry after TCRdb re-called the RT-PCR reads with MiXCR. The sample lists 500,000 to 600,000 distinct CDR3 sequences, approximately 15% occurring once. The sample was CD4+ T cells sorted from PBMCs, taken less than 25 months after vaccination. These receptor sequences come from a man aged 50-75 years who received an inactivated influenza vaccine. The CDR3 runs from the conserved cysteine through the conserved F or W. Expanded clones get a size class; other rows say once, few or many, or leave the size out.

>NA|TRBV20-1|13|TRBJ1-2
CSARDQDRGIYSF
>NA|TRBV5-5|12|TRBJ2-1
CASSSTGRDQFF
>few|TRBV5-1|14|TRBJ2-5
CASSLRGGGETQYF
>NA|TRBV10-1|14|TRBJ2-2
CASSESSYTGELFF
>few|TRBV2|13|TRBJ1-4
CASSGWTDEKLFF
>NA|TRBV7-9|13|TRBJ2-1
CASSLDRIGEQFF
>few|TRBV7-2|16|TRBJ2-2
CASRSPAGGNTGELFF
>many|TRBV7-9|14|TRBJ1-1
CASSAYRENTEAFF
>few|TRBV6-2/TRBV6-3|12|TRBJ1-2
CASGQSNYGYTF
>NA|TRBV5-6|14|TRBJ1-1
CASSFGGGGTEAFF
>NA|TRBV2|13|TRBJ2-7
CASSEVGETGEYF
>few|TRBV29-1|12|TRBJ2-7
CSVTYGGYEQYF
>NA|TRBV4-1|16|TRBJ2-2
CASSLVGQGRTGELFF
>few|TRBV29-1|14|TRBJ2-3
CSMRGPLSTDTQYF
>NA|TRBV20-1|15|TRBJ1-5
CSAPIARGTGATQHF
>NA|TRBV15|17|TRBJ2-6
CATSNGHARSGANVLTF
>few|TRBV29-1|13|TRBJ2-3
CSVTRQGRNTQYF
>few|TRBV20-1|10|TRBJ1-2
CSAKNGGYTF
>NA|TRBV15|13|TRBJ2-7
CATSRDIIDEQYF
>many|TRBV3-1|15|TRBJ2-2
CASTASGINTGELFF
>few|TRBV28|15|TRBJ1-2
CASSPPRQDVGGYTF
>few|TRBV30|14|TRBJ2-3
CAWSLRAGADTQYF
>NA|TRBV5-6|14|TRBJ2-4
CASSFRGRENIQYF
>many|TRBV12-3/TRBV12-4|14|TRBJ2-7
CASTISGGAHEQYF
>NA|TRBV4-3|15|TRBJ2-1
CASSQDGTSFNEQFF
>many|TRBV12-3/TRBV12-4|14|TRBJ2-7
CASSLGTSRHEQYF
>NA|TRBV7-7|16|TRBJ2-2
CASSPRLGGYTGELFF
>few|TRBV5-1|15|TRBJ2-7
CASYKDLAGYYEQYF
>NA|TRBV14|15|TRBJ2-2
CASSQELANTGELFF
>NA|TRBV24-1|15|TRBJ2-5
CATSDLKEGRETQYF
>NA|TRBV12-3/TRBV12-4|16|TRBJ2-1
CASIEFSGSSYNEQFF
>few|TRBV6-5|16|TRBJ1-6
CASSYSPTIYNSPLHF
>NA|TRBV5-4|13|TRBJ2-7
CASSSEGPYEQYF
>NA|TRBV7-2|15|TRBJ1-6
CASSSRTGESSPLHF
>NA|TRBV7-8|17|TRBJ2-6
CASSVTQISAGANVLTF
>NA|TRBV3-1|14|TRBJ1-2
CASSQAPWDSPQNF
>NA|TRBV28|19|TRBJ2-1
CASSLSGLAGGSSYNEQFF
>NA|TRBV6-1|14|TRBJ2-1
CASSTTGVYNEQFF
>few|TRBV15|15|TRBJ2-1
CATSRELAGANEQFF
>NA|TRBV4-1|18|TRBJ2-2
CASSQKSQRESYTGELFF